Listed below are T cell receptor beta chains from one sample, sequenced in a study of blood T cell repertoires in COVID-19. Assay: immunoSEQ multiplex PCR; the TCRdb copy retains only in-frame clones and omits some. The sample gives approximately 150,000 clones, over 70% of which show up once; approximately 18% is in the top ten. The source material was peripheral blood. These receptors all come from a woman in her 70s who had recovered from COVID-19. CDR3s include the opening cysteine and the closing phenylalanine or tryptophan. D genes are given only for firm matches. Rows give clone size only sometimes, using once, few, many, or a class for an expanded clone.

v_call: TRBV4-3
d_call: -
clone_size: -
j_call: TRBJ2-6
cdr3_nt: TGCGCCAGCAGCCAAGGGTCCGGCTCTGGGGCCAACGTCCTGACTTTC
cdr3_aa: CASSQGSGSGANVLTF

v_call: TRBV28
d_call: -
clone_size: -
j_call: TRBJ2-7
cdr3_nt: TGTGCCAGCAGTTCGCCTGGGGCCTCCTACGAGCAGTACTTC
cdr3_aa: CASSSPGASYEQYF

v_call: TRBV28
d_call: -
clone_size: -
j_call: TRBJ2-1
cdr3_nt: TGTGCCAGCAGTCCCGGCGGCACCTACAATGAGCAGTTCTTC
cdr3_aa: CASSPGGTYNEQFF

v_call: TRBV7-9
d_call: TRBD1
clone_size: few
j_call: TRBJ2-2
cdr3_nt: TGTGCCGACAGGGGGGACACCGGGGAGCTGTTTTTT
cdr3_aa: CADRGDTGELFF

v_call: TRBV19
d_call: -
clone_size: few
j_call: TRBJ2-2
cdr3_nt: TGTGCCAGCGGTCAGGAGGTTTCTGGGGAGCTGTTTTTT
cdr3_aa: CASGQEVSGELFF

v_call: TRBV6-5
d_call: -
clone_size: -
j_call: TRBJ2-5
cdr3_nt: TGTGCCAGCAGTAGTATCACTAGCCCCTTAGAGACCCAGTACTTC
cdr3_aa: CASSSITSPLETQYF

v_call: TRBV12-3/TRBV12-4
d_call: -
clone_size: -
j_call: TRBJ1-1
cdr3_nt: TGTGCCAGCAGTGTCCAACAGGGCCTTGGGGCTTTCTTT
cdr3_aa: CASSVQQGLGAFF

v_call: TRBV2
d_call: TRBD1
clone_size: once
j_call: TRBJ2-1
cdr3_nt: TGTGCCAGCAGCCAGGACAGGACCAATGAGCAGTTCTTC
cdr3_aa: CASSQDRTNEQFF

v_call: TRBV9
d_call: -
clone_size: once
j_call: TRBJ2-1
cdr3_nt: TGTGCCAGCAGCGTAGCTACCGGCAGGGTGAATGAGCAGTTCTTC
cdr3_aa: CASSVATGRVNEQFF

v_call: TRBV28
d_call: -
clone_size: -
j_call: TRBJ2-7
cdr3_nt: TGTGCCAGCGAATCACCCGGGACATCGGCGGGCTGGTACTTC
cdr3_aa: CASESPGTSAGWYF

v_call: TRBV6-2/TRBV6-3
d_call: -
clone_size: -
j_call: TRBJ2-5
cdr3_nt: TGTGCCAGCAGTTACTCGTTCACAGCCGCAGGGGAGACCCAGTACTTC
cdr3_aa: CASSYSFTAAGETQYF

v_call: TRBV5-4
d_call: -
clone_size: -
j_call: TRBJ1-1
cdr3_nt: TGTGCCAGCAGCTCCGGATGGGGCGGGAACACTGAAGCTTTCTTT
cdr3_aa: CASSSGWGGNTEAFF

v_call: TRBV2
d_call: TRBD2
clone_size: -
j_call: TRBJ2-4
cdr3_nt: TGTGCCAGCAGTGAGGGGGGGAGCCAGGGCATTCAGTACTTC
cdr3_aa: CASSEGGSQGIQYF

v_call: TRBV3-1/TRBV3-2
d_call: -
clone_size: -
j_call: TRBJ2-3
cdr3_nt: TGTGCCAGCACCCCTTCCCACTATGCTTCAGATACGCAGTATTTT
cdr3_aa: CASTPSHYASDTQYF

v_call: TRBV27
d_call: -
clone_size: -
j_call: TRBJ2-3
cdr3_nt: TGTGCCAGCAGTTTTCTGAGCGGAAACACAGATACGCAGTATTTT
cdr3_aa: CASSFLSGNTDTQYF

v_call: TRBV9
d_call: TRBD2
clone_size: -
j_call: TRBJ2-7
cdr3_nt: TGTGCCAGCAGCGTAGGAGGGACTAGCGGGTGGTACGAGCAGTACTTC
cdr3_aa: CASSVGGTSGWYEQYF

v_call: TRBV27
d_call: TRBD2
clone_size: -
j_call: TRBJ2-4
cdr3_nt: TGTGCCAGCAGTTTCCGCGGCTTAGCGGGAGGCCGAAACATTCAGTACTTC
cdr3_aa: CASSFRGLAGGRNIQYF

v_call: TRBV12-5
d_call: -
clone_size: -
j_call: TRBJ1-2
cdr3_nt: TGTGCTAGTGCCCTGGGGGCGGGTGGCTACACCTTC
cdr3_aa: CASALGAGGYTF

v_call: TRBV6-6
d_call: -
clone_size: -
j_call: TRBJ1-2
cdr3_nt: TGTGCCAGCAGTTCCGGCTATGGCTACACCTTC
cdr3_aa: CASSSGYGYTF

v_call: TRBV6-5
d_call: -
clone_size: few
j_call: TRBJ1-1
cdr3_nt: TGTGCCAGCAGTTACTCGGCCAACACTGAAGCTTTCTTT
cdr3_aa: CASSYSANTEAFF

v_call: TRBV7-8
d_call: TRBD2
clone_size: -
j_call: TRBJ2-3
cdr3_nt: TGTGCCAGCAGCTTCGCGGGGGAGGTAGATACGCAGTATTTT
cdr3_aa: CASSFAGEVDTQYF

v_call: TRBV18
d_call: TRBD1
clone_size: -
j_call: TRBJ1-1
cdr3_nt: TGTGCCAGCTTACAGGGGGCTGGTTTCACTGAAGCTTTCTTT
cdr3_aa: CASLQGAGFTEAFF

v_call: TRBV19
d_call: TRBD2
clone_size: -
j_call: TRBJ2-2
cdr3_nt: TGTGCCAGTAGTATAGCGGCTAGCGGGACCACCGGGGAGCTGTTTTTT
cdr3_aa: CASSIAASGTTGELFF

v_call: TRBV9
d_call: -
clone_size: -
j_call: TRBJ1-6
cdr3_nt: TGTGCCAGCAGCGTACAGGGGAGAGATTCACCCCTCCACTTT
cdr3_aa: CASSVQGRDSPLHF

v_call: TRBV5-4
d_call: TRBD2
clone_size: -
j_call: TRBJ2-3
cdr3_nt: TGTGCCAGCAGCTTAACTAGCGGGCTCAGGGGAGATACGCAGTATTTT
cdr3_aa: CASSLTSGLRGDTQYF

v_call: TRBV7-3
d_call: TRBD2
clone_size: once
j_call: TRBJ2-7
cdr3_nt: TGTGCCAGCAGCCCCACAGCAGGACTAGCTTTGTACGAGCAGTACTTC
cdr3_aa: CASSPTAGLALYEQYF

v_call: TRBV7-9
d_call: -
clone_size: -
j_call: TRBJ2-7
cdr3_nt: TGTGCCAGCAGCTTAACTAGCTTCGCGGCCTACGAGCAGTACTTC
cdr3_aa: CASSLTSFAAYEQYF

v_call: TRBV19
d_call: -
clone_size: -
j_call: TRBJ2-1
cdr3_nt: TGTGCCAGTAGTATAAGAGGACGGGGGTACAATGAGCAGTTCTTC
cdr3_aa: CASSIRGRGYNEQFF

v_call: TRBV30
d_call: -
clone_size: -
j_call: TRBJ2-7
cdr3_nt: TGTGCCTGGGGTCGGGGGATCGAGCAGTACTTC
cdr3_aa: CAWGRGIEQYF

v_call: TRBV21-1
d_call: -
clone_size: -
j_call: TRBJ1-5
cdr3_nt: TGTGCCAGCAGCCCACCGGGCCCCAGGACAGGGGGCAATCAGCCCCAGCATTTT
cdr3_aa: CASSPPGPRTGGNQPQHF

v_call: TRBV29-1
d_call: TRBD1
clone_size: -
j_call: TRBJ2-7
cdr3_nt: TGCAGCGCCGGACAGGGCGTAGCCTACGAGCAGTACTTC
cdr3_aa: CSAGQGVAYEQYF

v_call: TRBV3-1/TRBV3-2
d_call: TRBD1
clone_size: -
j_call: TRBJ2-5
cdr3_nt: TGTGCCAGCAGCCTAGTGACAGGGCTCCAAGAGACCCAGTACTTC
cdr3_aa: CASSLVTGLQETQYF

v_call: TRBV11-2
d_call: -
clone_size: -
j_call: TRBJ2-5
cdr3_nt: TGTGCCAGCAGCCCCCGACCGACAGGTTGGGGAGAGACCCAGTACTTC
cdr3_aa: CASSPRPTGWGETQYF

v_call: TRBV6-6
d_call: TRBD1
clone_size: few
j_call: TRBJ2-1
cdr3_nt: TGTGCCAGCAGTTACGGGGCCCCGACAGGGAGTGAGCAGTTCTTC
cdr3_aa: CASSYGAPTGSEQFF

v_call: TRBV5-1
d_call: -
clone_size: -
j_call: TRBJ2-1
cdr3_nt: TGCGCCAGCAGCTTAATAGCCTACAATGAGCAGTTCTTC
cdr3_aa: CASSLIAYNEQFF

v_call: TRBV9
d_call: -
clone_size: -
j_call: TRBJ2-2
cdr3_nt: TGTGCCAGCAGCGTAGACCCGCGGACCGGGGAGCTGTTTTTT
cdr3_aa: CASSVDPRTGELFF

v_call: TRBV2
d_call: TRBD1
clone_size: -
j_call: TRBJ2-5
cdr3_nt: TGTGCCAGCAGTGAGGCAGGGGGCGTAGAGACCCAGTACTTC
cdr3_aa: CASSEAGGVETQYF

v_call: TRBV7-2
d_call: TRBD2
clone_size: -
j_call: TRBJ2-1
cdr3_nt: TGTGCCAGCAGCTCCTTAGCGGGAGGGTATGAGCAGTTCTTC
cdr3_aa: CASSSLAGGYEQFF

v_call: TRBV5-1
d_call: -
clone_size: -
j_call: TRBJ1-2
cdr3_nt: TGCGCCAGCAGCTTGGACCGGACTACAATGGGTGGCTACACCTTC
cdr3_aa: CASSLDRTTMGGYTF

v_call: TRBV3-1/TRBV3-2
d_call: TRBD1
clone_size: few
j_call: TRBJ1-2
cdr3_nt: TGTGCCAGCACCCAGGGGGGGGTGGATGGCTACACCTTC
cdr3_aa: CASTQGGVDGYTF

v_call: TRBV3-1/TRBV3-2
d_call: -
clone_size: -
j_call: TRBJ1-1
cdr3_nt: TGTGCCAGCAGCCATGGAGGGACGGGGGCTGAAGCTTTCTTT
cdr3_aa: CASSHGGTGAEAFF

v_call: TRBV29-1
d_call: -
clone_size: -
j_call: TRBJ2-3
cdr3_nt: TGCAGCGGGGGGGGCAGCACACGTTCTAGCACAGATACGCAGTATTTT
cdr3_aa: CSGGGSTRSSTDTQYF

v_call: TRBV28
d_call: TRBD1
clone_size: -
j_call: TRBJ1-1
cdr3_nt: TGTGCCAGCAGTTTGCAACAGGGGGCCACTGAAGCTTTCTTT
cdr3_aa: CASSLQQGATEAFF

v_call: TRBV7-2
d_call: -
clone_size: -
j_call: TRBJ1-4
cdr3_nt: TGTGCCAGCAGCCTGGGAGTGGCTCGAGGTGAAAAACTGTTTTTT
cdr3_aa: CASSLGVARGEKLFF

v_call: TRBV12-3/TRBV12-4
d_call: TRBD1
clone_size: few
j_call: TRBJ1-4
cdr3_nt: TGTGCCAGCAGTGAAACAGGGGGGAAACTGTTTTTT
cdr3_aa: CASSETGGKLFF

v_call: TRBV10-3
d_call: -
clone_size: -
j_call: TRBJ1-2
cdr3_nt: TGTGCCATCAGTCCCAAGGGGTGGGTCTATGGCTACACCTTC
cdr3_aa: CAISPKGWVYGYTF

v_call: TRBV5-1
d_call: -
clone_size: -
j_call: TRBJ2-7
cdr3_nt: TGCGCCAGCAGCAGGGGGGGGACCGGCTCCTACGAGCAGTACTTC
cdr3_aa: CASSRGGTGSYEQYF

v_call: TRBV7-9
d_call: -
clone_size: -
j_call: TRBJ1-6
cdr3_nt: TGTGCCAGCAGCTTAGTGGCGGGGTTAGGTTCACCCCTCCACTTT
cdr3_aa: CASSLVAGLGSPLHF

v_call: TRBV3-1/TRBV3-2
d_call: -
clone_size: -
j_call: TRBJ1-5
cdr3_nt: TGTGCCAGCAGCCAAGACAACTATCAGCCCCAGCATTTT
cdr3_aa: CASSQDNYQPQHF

v_call: TRBV9
d_call: -
clone_size: -
j_call: TRBJ2-5
cdr3_nt: TGTGCCAGCAGCCCTAGCTTGGGAGCGGAGACCCAGTACTTC
cdr3_aa: CASSPSLGAETQYF

v_call: TRBV5-1
d_call: TRBD2
clone_size: -
j_call: TRBJ2-1
cdr3_nt: TGCGCCAGCAGCTTGGCCCCGACTAGCGGGATGTACAATGAGCAGTTCTTC
cdr3_aa: CASSLAPTSGMYNEQFF

v_call: TRBV2
d_call: -
clone_size: -
j_call: TRBJ1-6
cdr3_nt: TGTGCCAGCTTGGGCCCGGCACGGGGTTCACCCCTCCACTTT
cdr3_aa: CASLGPARGSPLHF

v_call: TRBV11-2
d_call: -
clone_size: -
j_call: TRBJ2-2
cdr3_nt: TGTGCCAGTTCTCCACAGGCCGGAACCGGGGAGCTGTTTTTT
cdr3_aa: CASSPQAGTGELFF

v_call: TRBV28
d_call: TRBD2
clone_size: -
j_call: TRBJ2-7
cdr3_nt: TGTGCCAGCAGTCCACCGGTGTGGGCTAGCGGGAGGGCCTACGAGCAGTACTTC
cdr3_aa: CASSPPVWASGRAYEQYF

v_call: TRBV6-6
d_call: -
clone_size: few
j_call: TRBJ2-5
cdr3_nt: TGTGCCAGCAGTTACGTAACAGGGTTGGTGGAGACCCAGTACTTC
cdr3_aa: CASSYVTGLVETQYF

v_call: TRBV5-1
d_call: TRBD2
clone_size: -
j_call: TRBJ2-1
cdr3_nt: TGCGCCAGCAGCTTGGAGGGACTAGCGCCCAATGAGCAGTTCTTC
cdr3_aa: CASSLEGLAPNEQFF

v_call: TRBV12-3/TRBV12-4
d_call: -
clone_size: -
j_call: TRBJ2-1
cdr3_nt: TGTGCCAGCACCTCAGGGGAAAGGCAGTTCTTC
cdr3_aa: CASTSGERQFF

v_call: TRBV9
d_call: TRBD2
clone_size: -
j_call: TRBJ2-1
cdr3_nt: TGTGCCAGCAGCCCACGACTAGCGGGAGTACTTGAGCAGTTCTTC
cdr3_aa: CASSPRLAGVLEQFF

v_call: TRBV28
d_call: TRBD2
clone_size: -
j_call: TRBJ2-2
cdr3_nt: TGTGCCAGCAGTCCCCGGGGGCGGGGGGACACCGGGGAGCTGTTTTTT
cdr3_aa: CASSPRGRGDTGELFF